A selection of T cell receptor beta chains follows, all from one sample in a study of T cell responses to AZD1222 COVID-19 vaccine. Some clones are missing from TCRdb's copy, which holds only in-frame ones; the method was immunoSEQ multiplex PCR. The sample has about 110,000 clones, approximately 90% seen once. The sample here was peripheral blood, taken on day 0 of AZD1222 vaccination. The receptors come from an adult in good health. Each CDR3 is given with its conserved first and last residue. The order of the fields is clone size, CDR3 length, J gene, D gene, V gene, CDR3 protein, CDR3 DNA. The D gene is left open where the match is weak. A clone size is listed for some rows: how often the clone was seen (once, few, many), or a class if it is expanded.

clone_size: -
cdr3_length: 15
j_call: TRBJ1-6
d_call: TRBD1
v_call: TRBV19
cdr3_aa: CASSTTGKGNSPLHF
cdr3_nt: TGTGCCAGTAGCACGACAGGGAAGGGAAATTCACCCCTCCACTTT

clone_size: -
cdr3_length: 12
j_call: TRBJ2-1
d_call: -
v_call: TRBV7-9
cdr3_aa: CASSLARGEQFF
cdr3_nt: TGTGCCAGCAGCTTAGCTCGGGGTGAGCAGTTCTTC

clone_size: -
cdr3_length: 15
j_call: TRBJ2-1
d_call: -
v_call: TRBV10-3
cdr3_aa: CAIRALAGSYNEQFF
cdr3_nt: TGTGCCATCAGAGCTCTTGCGGGGAGCTACAATGAGCAGTTCTTC

clone_size: -
cdr3_length: 12
j_call: TRBJ2-7
d_call: -
v_call: TRBV12-3/TRBV12-4
cdr3_aa: CASSGDQYEQYF
cdr3_nt: TGTGCCAGCTCCGGAGACCAGTACGAGCAGTACTTC

clone_size: -
cdr3_length: 11
j_call: TRBJ1-2
d_call: -
v_call: TRBV29-1
cdr3_aa: CSVEMLGYYTF
cdr3_nt: TGCAGCGTTGAAATGTTAGGATACTACACCTTC

clone_size: -
cdr3_length: 13
j_call: TRBJ2-7
d_call: -
v_call: TRBV5-1
cdr3_aa: CASSLPATYEQYF
cdr3_nt: TGCGCCAGCAGCTTGCCGGCTACCTACGAGCAGTACTTC

clone_size: few
cdr3_length: 15
j_call: TRBJ1-4
d_call: TRBD1
v_call: TRBV5-4
cdr3_aa: CASSSSGTGGGKLFF
cdr3_nt: TGTGCCAGCAGCTCCTCCGGGACAGGGGGCGGAAAACTGTTTTTT

clone_size: -
cdr3_length: 14
j_call: TRBJ2-1
d_call: -
v_call: TRBV6-5
cdr3_aa: CASTHGGSSNEQFF
cdr3_nt: TGTGCCAGCACCCACGGGGGCTCCTCGAATGAGCAGTTCTTC

clone_size: -
cdr3_length: 18
j_call: TRBJ2-5
d_call: TRBD2
v_call: TRBV3-1/TRBV3-2
cdr3_aa: CASSRPSRGGRLPGTQYF
cdr3_nt: TGTGCCAGCAGCCGGCCCTCCCGGGGCGGGAGGCTCCCAGGGACCCAGTACTTC

clone_size: -
cdr3_length: 15
j_call: TRBJ2-5
d_call: -
v_call: TRBV7-2
cdr3_aa: CASSLDYEGVQTQYF
cdr3_nt: TGTGCCAGCAGCTTAGACTACGAGGGTGTGCAGACCCAGTACTTC

clone_size: -
cdr3_length: 13
j_call: TRBJ2-3
d_call: -
v_call: TRBV27
cdr3_aa: CASSLIKGNTQYF
cdr3_nt: TGTGCCAGCAGTCTTATCAAGGGAAATACGCAGTATTTT

clone_size: -
cdr3_length: 18
j_call: TRBJ1-5
d_call: TRBD1
v_call: TRBV19
cdr3_aa: CASSIQRGPQGGDQPQHF
cdr3_nt: TGTGCCAGTAGTATCCAACGAGGGCCCCAGGGGGGGGATCAGCCCCAGCATTTT

clone_size: -
cdr3_length: 16
j_call: TRBJ2-7
d_call: -
v_call: TRBV28
cdr3_aa: CASSYPSVRHDYEQYF
cdr3_nt: TGTGCCAGCAGTTACCCATCCGTGCGGCATGACTACGAGCAGTACTTC

clone_size: -
cdr3_length: 12
j_call: TRBJ1-5
d_call: -
v_call: TRBV6-5
cdr3_aa: CASSGGNWPQHF
cdr3_nt: TGTGCCAGCAGCGGGGGCAATTGGCCCCAGCATTTT

clone_size: -
cdr3_length: 14
j_call: TRBJ1-2
d_call: TRBD1
v_call: TRBV18
cdr3_aa: CASSKPGQNRGYTF
cdr3_nt: TGTGCCAGCTCAAAACCGGGACAGAATCGAGGCTACACCTTC

clone_size: -
cdr3_length: 18
j_call: TRBJ1-6
d_call: -
v_call: TRBV11-3
cdr3_aa: CASTSSAGSSSYNSPLHF
cdr3_nt: TGTGCCAGCACATCGTCGGCAGGGAGCAGCTCCTATAATTCACCCCTCCACTTT

clone_size: -
cdr3_length: 17
j_call: TRBJ2-1
d_call: TRBD2
v_call: TRBV24-1
cdr3_aa: CATSDPSGIESYNEQFF
cdr3_nt: TGTGCCACCAGTGACCCAAGCGGGATCGAATCCTACAATGAGCAGTTCTTC

clone_size: -
cdr3_length: 14
j_call: TRBJ1-2
d_call: TRBD1
v_call: TRBV5-1
cdr3_aa: CASSPGQGGYGYTF
cdr3_nt: TGCGCCAGCAGCCCCGGACAGGGAGGCTATGGCTACACCTTC

clone_size: -
cdr3_length: 14
j_call: TRBJ2-1
d_call: -
v_call: TRBV7-2
cdr3_aa: CASSSRLGPNEQFF
cdr3_nt: TGTGCCAGCAGCTCGCGACTAGGCCCGAATGAGCAGTTCTTC

clone_size: once
cdr3_length: 14
j_call: TRBJ1-5
d_call: -
v_call: TRBV20-1
cdr3_aa: CSASRGNSNQPQHF
cdr3_nt: TGCAGTGCTAGTCGGGGGAATAGCAATCAGCCCCAGCATTTT

clone_size: once
cdr3_length: 14
j_call: TRBJ1-2
d_call: TRBD1
v_call: TRBV19
cdr3_aa: CASTKQGRNYGYTF
cdr3_nt: TGTGCCAGTACTAAACAGGGGAGGAACTATGGCTACACCTTC

clone_size: -
cdr3_length: 13
j_call: TRBJ2-7
d_call: TRBD1
v_call: TRBV5-4
cdr3_aa: CASSGGGEREQYF
cdr3_nt: TGTGCCAGCTCAGGGGGCGGGGAGAGGGAGCAGTACTTC

clone_size: once
cdr3_length: 14
j_call: TRBJ1-4
d_call: TRBD1
v_call: TRBV5-1
cdr3_aa: CASSLQGGNEKLFF
cdr3_nt: TGCGCCAGCAGTCTACAGGGGGGTAATGAAAAACTGTTTTTT

clone_size: -
cdr3_length: 13
j_call: TRBJ1-1
d_call: -
v_call: TRBV6-5
cdr3_aa: CASRRPTGTEAFF
cdr3_nt: TGTGCCAGCAGAAGACCGACTGGGACTGAAGCTTTCTTT

clone_size: few
cdr3_length: 11
j_call: TRBJ1-1
d_call: -
v_call: TRBV20-1
cdr3_aa: CSAGRGTEAFF
cdr3_nt: TGCAGTGCCGGGAGGGGGACTGAAGCTTTCTTT

clone_size: few
cdr3_length: 15
j_call: TRBJ1-5
d_call: TRBD1
v_call: TRBV27
cdr3_aa: CASSWTGDSNQPQHF
cdr3_nt: TGTGCCAGCAGTTGGACAGGAGATAGCAATCAGCCCCAGCATTTT

clone_size: -
cdr3_length: 13
j_call: TRBJ1-2
d_call: -
v_call: TRBV24-1
cdr3_aa: CATSDLPTTGYTF
cdr3_nt: TGTGCCACCAGTGATTTGCCGACCACCGGCTACACCTTC